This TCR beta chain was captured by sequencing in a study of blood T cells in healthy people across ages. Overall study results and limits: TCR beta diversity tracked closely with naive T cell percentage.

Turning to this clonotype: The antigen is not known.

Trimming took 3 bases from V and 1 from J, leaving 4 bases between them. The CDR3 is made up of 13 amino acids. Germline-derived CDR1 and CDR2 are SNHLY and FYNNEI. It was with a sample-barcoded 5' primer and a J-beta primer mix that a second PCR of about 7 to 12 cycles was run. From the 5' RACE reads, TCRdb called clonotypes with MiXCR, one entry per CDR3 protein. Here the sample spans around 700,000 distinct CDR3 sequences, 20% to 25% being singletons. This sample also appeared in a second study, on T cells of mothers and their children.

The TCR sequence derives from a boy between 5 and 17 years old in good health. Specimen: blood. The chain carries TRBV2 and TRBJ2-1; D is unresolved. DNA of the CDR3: TGTGCCAGCAGTGATGAGTCCTACAATGAGCAGTTCTTC. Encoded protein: CASSDESYNEQFF.